Reported below is one TCR beta chain. What it binds is not known. The CDR3 is made up of 13 amino acids. CDR1 and CDR2 from the germline V gene are MNHEY and SVGAGI. V lost 4 bases and J 0 bases, leaving 6 bases between the germline ends. This specimen comes from a study of cytomegalovirus exposure and HLA in healthy donors. At the level of the study: Among about 179 million T cells, an earlier analysis found roughly 120 million unique TCR beta sequences. Early released data had tens of millions of unique TCRs, all coming from HLA-typed donors. The study's findings and limits: Cytomegalovirus-associated TCR beta chains were listed, numbering roughly 150. What a later analysis reportedly showed was that an Asian-associated ancestry cluster had fewer N-insertions than the 666-donor mean.

In the PCR, 60 Vbeta and 13 Jbeta primers were used. Clones were read by immunoSEQ multiplex PCR, and TCRdb kept only the in-frame ones, dropping some. The data show tens of thousands of clones, with approximately 71% seen just once and 5.4% held by the top ten. The sequence came from a man in his forties or fifties in good health and CMV-seronegative. The source material was PBMCs. V and J are TRBV6-5 and TRBJ1-1; D uncertain. The CDR3 region has the DNA TGTGCCAGCAGTTCGACTGTGAACACTGAAGCTTTCTTT. Residues: CASSSTVNTEAFF.